The 14 T cell receptor beta chains below all came from one sample that was sequenced in a study of shared clonotypes between healthy human individuals. Measured with immunoSEQ multiplex PCR; TCRdb has only the in-frame clones, and not every one. Among almost 750,000 clones listed, 72% were seen once. The sequenced sample was memory CD4+ T cells sorted from blood. This sample's subset: CD45RA-negative fraction. Receptors were obtained from a woman in her 30s in good health.

Points on this clone: Other DNA sequences within the sample encode an identical CDR3. The chain carries TRBV5-1 and TRBJ1-3, with D perhaps TRBD1 (5 bases). CDR3 length: 14 residues. The germline V gene encodes CDR1 SGHRS and CDR2 YFSETQ. Trimming took 4 bases from V and 4 from J, leaving 12 bases between them. The CDR3 spells CASSPGTAGNTIYF. The CDR3 nucleotides read TGCGCCAGCAGCCCTGGGACCGCCGGAAACACCATATATTTT.

The rearrangement uses TRBV11-3 and TRBJ1-1; 9 positions match TRBD1. The ends lost 5 bases at V and 6 bases at J; junction bases unmatched: 7. The CDR3 loop spans 14 amino acids. CDR1 is SGHNT and CDR2 is YENEEA in the germline V gene. Here the CDR3 reads CASSKQGAVAEAFF. The CDR3 nucleotides are TGTGCCAGCAGCAAACAGGGGGCAGTCGCTGAAGCTTTCTTT.

The chain is built from TRBV28 and TRBJ2-2; 9 bases fit TRBD2. This CDR3 is 19 amino acids long. Germline V gives CDR1 MDHEN, CDR2 SYDVKM. V dropped 5 bases and J dropped 3; count of bases not matched to a gene: 16. CDR3 region: CASSPYSGSGSSYTGELFF. The CDR3 nucleotides read TGTGCCAGCAGTCCATATTCGGGTAGCGGGAGTTCATACACCGGGGAGCTGTTTTTT.

The gene calls are TRBV29-1 and TRBJ2-5; 10 bases fit TRBD1. Judging by the DNA end, TRBJ2-7 fits better; the J call may be wrong. Germline CDR1 is SQVTM and CDR2 is ANQGSEA. The CDR3 has 13 residues. CDR3 sequence reads: CSVTGQGAYEQYF. CDR3 DNA: TGCAGCGTTACTGGACAGGGGGCCTACGAGCAGTACTTC.

V usage is TRBV5-6 and J usage is TRBJ2-2, with 7 nucleotides matching TRBD1. Germline trimming cut 4 bases from V and 8 bases from J; bases unmatched to any gene: 5. Germline V CDR1 and CDR2: SGHDT, YYEEEE. The CDR3 spans 13 residues. This CDR3 reads CASSAQTGGELFF. The CDR3 DNA follows: TGTGCCAGCAGCGCCCAGACAGGGGGGGAGCTGTTTTTT.

The table lists this clone with a few counts. DNA for the CDR3: TGTGCCAGCAGCTCCCAGGAGGGTCAGCCCCAGCATTTT. Translating gives CASSSQEGQPQHF. This chain uses TRBV7-9 with TRBJ1-5, with D hard to call. The CDR3 is 13 residues long. Germline CDR1 is SEHNR and CDR2 is FQNEAQ (reference sequence). Deletions cut 4 bases from V and 6 bases from J, with 10 bases between.

V usage is TRBV11-3 and J usage is TRBJ2-2; D might be TRBD1 (5 bases). The CDR3 extends over 15 amino acids. Germline CDR1 reads SGHNT; CDR2 reads YENEEA. V dropped 5 bases and J dropped 0 bases, with 10 bases sitting between them. The CDR3 coding sequence is TGTGCCAGCAGCCCGACAGACGCGAACACCGGGGAGCTGTTTTTT. This sequence encodes CASSPTDANTGELFF.

Worth noting for this clone: The sample has other DNA sequences that encode this CDR3 too. The chain joins TRBV5-6 to TRBJ1-5; D not certain. This CDR3 has 15 residues. V lost 0 bases to trimming and J lost 0 bases, with 7 bases between them. Germline CDR1 SGHDT, CDR2 YYEEEE. The CDR3 sequence is CASSLGGHSNQPQHF. The CDR3 bases are TGTGCCAGCAGCTTGGGAGGGCATAGCAATCAGCCCCAGCATTTT.

V and J are TRBV27 and TRBJ2-7; D is perhaps TRBD1 (5 bases). The CDR3 runs to 14 residues. Per the germline V gene, CDR1 is MNHEY and CDR2 is SMNVEV (reference sequence). Trimming removed 1 base at V and 0 bases at J, with 7 bases between. For the CDR3, the DNA is TGTGCCAGCAGTTTATACAGGAGCTCCTACGAGCAGTACTTC. Amino acids: CASSLYRSSYEQYF.

This rearrangement joins TRBV11-2 to TRBJ1-3; a weak D match, TRBD1 (5 bases). The germline CDR1 and CDR2 sequences are SGHAT and FQNNGV. The CDR3 has 15 amino acids. V was cut by 5 bases and J by 4 bases, with 15 bases left in between. The CDR3 here is CASSRTGTFGNTIYF. The CDR3 bases are TGTGCCAGCAGCCGTACCGGGACGTTCGGAAACACCATATATTTT.

This clone has just one count. The chain is built from TRBV10-1 and TRBJ2-3, with 11 bases aligning to TRBD2. The CDR3 consists of 15 residues. The trim removed 8 bases at V and 5 bases at J, leaving 9 bases unmatched. The germline V gene encodes CDR1 WNHNN and CDR2 SYGVQD (reference sequence). In nucleotides, the CDR3 is TGCGCCAGCGGGGGACTAGCGGAGGGGAAAGATACGCAGTATTTT. Its protein product is CASGGLAEGKDTQYF.

The V and J genes are TRBV5-1 and TRBJ2-5, with 10 bases that match TRBD2. The CDR3 totals 18 residues. From germline, CDR1 is SGHRS and CDR2 YFSETQ. V shed 0 bases and J 2 bases; nucleotides not matched to a gene: 10. The CDR3 DNA reads as TGCGCCAGCAGCTTGGAGGCTAGCGGGAGTGGGGAGCAAGAGACCCAGTACTTC. This sequence encodes CASSLEASGSGEQETQYF.

The V gene is TRBV6-6, the J gene TRBJ2-5, with D maybe TRBD2 (6 bases). This CDR3 has 15 residues. Germline loops: CDR1 MNHNY, CDR2 SVGAGI (reference sequence). Deletions cut 10 bases from V and 4 bases from J, with 22 bases between. CDR3 coding DNA: TGTGCCACTTCCCTCTGGCAGGGACTGGGAGAGACCCAGTACTTC. This encodes CATSLWQGLGETQYF.

The rearrangement joins TRBV6-1 to TRBJ2-2; either TRBD1 or TRBD2 may supply D (5 bases each). This CDR3 is 14 amino acids long. Germline V lookup: CDR1 MNHNS, CDR2 SASEGT. Deletions cut 7 bases from V and 7 bases from J, with 16 bases between. CDR3 region: CASTRTSEGGELFF. The CDR3 DNA is TGTGCCAGCACCCGGACATCCGAGGGCGGGGAGCTGTTTTTT.